This is a list of T cell receptor beta chains from one sample in a study of blood T cell repertoires in COVID-19. Libraries were prepared by immunoSEQ multiplex PCR; TCRdb keeps only in-frame clonotypes and omits some of them. In the table there are more than 110,000 clones, roughly 80% of which are singletons. The specimen was peripheral blood. Receptor source: a woman aged 55-69 years with acute or convalescent COVID-19. CDR3s include the opening cysteine and the closing phenylalanine or tryptophan. Fields, in order: V gene, CDR3 protein.

V gene: TRBV7-2
CDR3 protein: CASRRGSENPVSAFF

V gene: TRBV9
CDR3 protein: CASSVAAGGTDTQYF

V gene: TRBV15
CDR3 protein: CATSTRGLEKGRGNEQFF

V gene: TRBV10-3
CDR3 protein: CAISESGGNTEAFF

V gene: TRBV4-3
CDR3 protein: CASSQDPGFSSGNTIYF

V gene: TRBV24-1
CDR3 protein: CATSEPGYTEAFF

V gene: TRBV7-9
CDR3 protein: CASRGQGLQQETQYF

V gene: TRBV6-5
CDR3 protein: CASRLTGDHGYTF

V gene: TRBV5-5
CDR3 protein: CASSVGGGQGNTIYF

V gene: TRBV5-5
CDR3 protein: CASSLLGGPGGEQFF

V gene: TRBV7-2
CDR3 protein: CASSPSGGGGDTQYF

V gene: TRBV5-5
CDR3 protein: CASSLVRIVGGGTDTQYF

V gene: TRBV4-1
CDR3 protein: CASSQSTGRGTEAFF

V gene: TRBV10-3
CDR3 protein: CAISPDRVLNTEAFF

V gene: TRBV7-9
CDR3 protein: CASSPVLHGAEAFF

V gene: TRBV28
CDR3 protein: CASSSPFEREGRQGYEQYF

V gene: TRBV6-5
CDR3 protein: CASRAGENIQYF

V gene: TRBV2
CDR3 protein: CASRGGASSYNEQFF

V gene: TRBV11-3
CDR3 protein: CASSPLSSGRARSSTDTQYF

V gene: TRBV28
CDR3 protein: CASSLGTGRHTEAFF

V gene: TRBV25-1
CDR3 protein: CASSEYGTGGRNYGYTF

V gene: TRBV7-9
CDR3 protein: CASSIEQYNSPLHF

V gene: TRBV7-3
CDR3 protein: CASSLVASPPDTQYF

V gene: TRBV20-1
CDR3 protein: CSARGDTEAFF

V gene: TRBV3-1/TRBV3-2
CDR3 protein: CASSPPRGIGYTF

V gene: TRBV9
CDR3 protein: CASSERGLAGARYNEQFF

V gene: TRBV6-5
CDR3 protein: CASRPGNSYGYTF

V gene: TRBV7-2
CDR3 protein: CASSLVFQNTGELFF

V gene: TRBV11-3
CDR3 protein: CASSARDRAGNIQYF

V gene: TRBV20-1
CDR3 protein: CSASPPSNQPQHF

V gene: TRBV29-1
CDR3 protein: CSVVGGRYGYTF

V gene: TRBV7-9
CDR3 protein: CASSYRDYNEQFF

V gene: TRBV3-1/TRBV3-2
CDR3 protein: CASSQDSGDGYTF

V gene: TRBV28
CDR3 protein: CASTPGPNQPQHF

V gene: TRBV11-2
CDR3 protein: CASSLIGSRGEQFF

V gene: TRBV28
CDR3 protein: CASSQVEQYF

V gene: TRBV7-8
CDR3 protein: CASGAGTDTQYF

V gene: TRBV28
CDR3 protein: CASSLPPGRRETHTDTQYF

V gene: TRBV29-1
CDR3 protein: CSVAGTESGNEQFF

V gene: TRBV2
CDR3 protein: CASRWTGEKLFF

V gene: TRBV10-3
CDR3 protein: CAISSLTSGSYNEQFF

V gene: TRBV28
CDR3 protein: CASSSLRQGTYNEQFF

V gene: TRBV11-2
CDR3 protein: CASSHRVYEQFF

V gene: TRBV5-8
CDR3 protein: CASSFGLDSYNEQFF

V gene: TRBV28
CDR3 protein: CASRDSGHYEQYF